The sequence of this T cell receptor (beta chain) was determined in a study of blood T cell repertoires in COVID-19. Trimming removed 6 bases from V and 8 bases from J; junction bases left unmatched: 11. This CDR3 contains 15 residues. In germline, CDR1 is MNHEY, CDR2 SMNVEV (reference sequence). Using immunoSEQ multiplex PCR, the repertoire was profiled, and TCRdb retains in-frame clones only, with some absent. This sample yields roughly 280,000 clones, of which just under 90% are seen a single time; roughly 3.9% belongs to the top ten. This sequence originates from a woman aged 25-40 years with acute COVID-19. The sample consisted of PBMCs or T cells enriched from blood (not recorded which). The chain carries TRBV27 and TRBJ1-2, with 11 positions matching TRBD1. CDR3 protein: CASSPHVDRGQGYTF. In DNA, the CDR3 is TGTGCCAGCAGCCCCCATGTGGACAGGGGGCAAGGCTACACCTTC.